Below, one T cell receptor (beta chain) is given with its context. Amplification of TCR beta CDR3 regions used RNA transcripts. HTBI primers were employed in first-round RT-PCR, then a second-round multiplex PCR followed. TCRdb recomputed calls from the multiplex PCR reads with MiXCR, one row per CDR3 protein. The sample lists about 620,000 distinct CDR3 sequences; 20% to 25% were seen once. The CDR3 is 15 residues long. V lost 5 bases and J 11 bases, leaving 19 bases between the germline ends. Germline lookup yields CDR1 SGHAT and CDR2 FQNNGV. The sample comes from a study of Graves' ophthalmopathy and Graves' hyperthyroidism.

The receptor's source is a woman between 18 and 30 years old with stable Graves' hyperthyroidism. Some clones in this sample may be carry-over from other donors' samples. The sequencing sample was made of peripheral blood. The chain links TRBV11-2 to TRBJ1-6; tentatively, D is TRBD1 (6 bases). Here the CDR3 reads CASSLGGSIEAPLHF. The DNA of the CDR3 is TGTGCCAGCAGCCTGGGGGGCAGCATTGAAGCACCCCTCCACTTT.